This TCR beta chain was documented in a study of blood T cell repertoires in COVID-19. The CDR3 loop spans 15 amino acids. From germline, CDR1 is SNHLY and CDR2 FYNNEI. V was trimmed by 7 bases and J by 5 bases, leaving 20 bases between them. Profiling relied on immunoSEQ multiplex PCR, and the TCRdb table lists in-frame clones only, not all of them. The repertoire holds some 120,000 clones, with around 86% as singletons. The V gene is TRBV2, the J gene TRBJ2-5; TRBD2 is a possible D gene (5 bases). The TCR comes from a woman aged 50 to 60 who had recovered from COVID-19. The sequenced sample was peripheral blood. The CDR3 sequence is CASKGGLARLETQYF. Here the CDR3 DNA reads TGTGCCAGCAAGGGTGGGCTAGCCCGGCTCGAGACCCAGTACTTC. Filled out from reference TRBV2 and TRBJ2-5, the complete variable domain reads EPEVTQTPSHQVTQMGQEVILRCVPISNHLYFYWYRQILGQKVEFLVSFYNNEISEKSEIFDDQFSVERPDGSNFTLKIRSTKLEDSAMYFCASKGGLARLETQYFGPGTRLLVL.